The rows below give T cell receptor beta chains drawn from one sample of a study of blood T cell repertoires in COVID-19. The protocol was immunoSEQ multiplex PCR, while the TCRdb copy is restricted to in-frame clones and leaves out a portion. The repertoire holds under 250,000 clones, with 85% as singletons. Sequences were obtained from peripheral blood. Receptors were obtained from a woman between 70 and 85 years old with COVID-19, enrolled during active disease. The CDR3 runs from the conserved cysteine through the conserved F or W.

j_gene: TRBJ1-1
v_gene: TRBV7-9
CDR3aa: CASSLDRGVGTEAFF

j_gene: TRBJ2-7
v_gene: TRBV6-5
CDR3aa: CASSYGVRSYEQYF

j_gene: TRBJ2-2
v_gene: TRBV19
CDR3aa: CASSMGRGSGELFF

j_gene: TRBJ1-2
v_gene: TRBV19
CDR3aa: CASSISGGAVSGYTF

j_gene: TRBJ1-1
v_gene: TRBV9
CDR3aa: CASSVDRVDTEAFF

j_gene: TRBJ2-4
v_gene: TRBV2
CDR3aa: CASSPGHPVWNIQYF

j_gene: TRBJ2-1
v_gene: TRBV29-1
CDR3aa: CSVEDPGRSYNEQFF

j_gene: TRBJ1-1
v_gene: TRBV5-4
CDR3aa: CASREGRVNTEAFF

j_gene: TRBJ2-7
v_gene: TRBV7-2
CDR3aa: CASWKGSGEQYF

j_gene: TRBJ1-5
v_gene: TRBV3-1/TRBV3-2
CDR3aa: CASSQGWGEQPQHF

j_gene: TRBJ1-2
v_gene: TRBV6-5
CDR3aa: CASRPDRAGYGYTF

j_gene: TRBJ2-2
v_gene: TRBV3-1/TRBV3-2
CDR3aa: CASSPTSDTGELFF

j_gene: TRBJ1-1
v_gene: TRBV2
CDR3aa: CASPEGTDEGFF

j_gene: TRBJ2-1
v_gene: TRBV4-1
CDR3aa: CASSLGGPGTGVYNEQFF

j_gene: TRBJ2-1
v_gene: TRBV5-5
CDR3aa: CASSLLGLNYNEQFF

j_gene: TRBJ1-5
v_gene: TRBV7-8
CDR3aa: CASSPGTGGGQPQHF

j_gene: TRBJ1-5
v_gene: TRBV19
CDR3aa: CASTLSRDRGNQPQHF

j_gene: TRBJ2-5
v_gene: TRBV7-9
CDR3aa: CASSSPRETQYF

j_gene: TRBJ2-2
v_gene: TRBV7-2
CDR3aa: CASSGGTSGSGELFF

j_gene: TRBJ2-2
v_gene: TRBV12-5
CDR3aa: CASGSNNLVAGELFF

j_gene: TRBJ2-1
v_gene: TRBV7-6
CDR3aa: CASSFRLAGVNEQFF

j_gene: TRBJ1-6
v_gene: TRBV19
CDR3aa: CASSSPPGATWDSPLHF

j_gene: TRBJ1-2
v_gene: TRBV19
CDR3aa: CASGRTGGNGYTF

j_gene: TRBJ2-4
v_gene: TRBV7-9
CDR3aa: CASSGDREPLPLAKNIQYF

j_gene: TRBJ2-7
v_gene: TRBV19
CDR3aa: CASSPDLRVPSYEQYF

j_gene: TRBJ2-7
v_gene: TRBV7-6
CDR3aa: CASSLTLAGSPHEQYF

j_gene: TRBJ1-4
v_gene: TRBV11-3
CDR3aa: CASSPPGGREKLFF

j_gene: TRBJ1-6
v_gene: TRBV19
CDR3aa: CASSINYNSPLHF

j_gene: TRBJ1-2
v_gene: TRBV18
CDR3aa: CASSLSRQGYGYTF

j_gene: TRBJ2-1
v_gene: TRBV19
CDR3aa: CASTTSGRGNEQFF

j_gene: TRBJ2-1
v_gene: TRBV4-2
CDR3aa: CASSQETTSGGADEQFF

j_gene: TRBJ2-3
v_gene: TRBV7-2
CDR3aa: CAGGTSGGDTQYF

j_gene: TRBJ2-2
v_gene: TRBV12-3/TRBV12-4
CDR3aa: CASSGQNTGELFF

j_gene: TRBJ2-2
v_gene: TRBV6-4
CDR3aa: CASSEAAGGTGELFF

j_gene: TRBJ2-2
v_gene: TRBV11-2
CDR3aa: CASSPGLSNTGELFF

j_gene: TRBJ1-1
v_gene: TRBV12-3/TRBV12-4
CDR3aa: CASRRGQGTEAFF

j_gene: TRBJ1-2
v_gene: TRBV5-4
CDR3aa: CASSLDNNYGYTF

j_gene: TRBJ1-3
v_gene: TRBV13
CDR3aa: CASSNYGASGNTIYF

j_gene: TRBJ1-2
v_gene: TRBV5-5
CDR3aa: CASRKQEKDGYTF

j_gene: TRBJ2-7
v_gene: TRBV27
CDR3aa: CASSKTGSKREQYF

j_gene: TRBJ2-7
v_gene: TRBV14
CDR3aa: CASSAIAGFSYEQYF

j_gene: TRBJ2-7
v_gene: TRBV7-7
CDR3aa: CASSRDRADEQYF

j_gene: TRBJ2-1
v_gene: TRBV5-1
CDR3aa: CASTQEGITYNEQFF

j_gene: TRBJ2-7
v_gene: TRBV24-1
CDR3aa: CATSDWKPGLGGPYEQYF

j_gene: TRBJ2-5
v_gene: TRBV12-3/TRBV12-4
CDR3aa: CASSSRDQETQYF

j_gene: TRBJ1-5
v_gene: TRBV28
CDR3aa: CASSLRGTGNQPQHF

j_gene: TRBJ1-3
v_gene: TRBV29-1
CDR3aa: CSVVKQGSSGNTIYF

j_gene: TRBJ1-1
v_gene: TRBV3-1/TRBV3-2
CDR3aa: CASSPEGYRNTEAFF

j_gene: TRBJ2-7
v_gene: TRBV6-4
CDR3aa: CASNRGRFYEQYF

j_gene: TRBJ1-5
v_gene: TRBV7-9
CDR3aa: CASSLQTGSMGGQPQHF

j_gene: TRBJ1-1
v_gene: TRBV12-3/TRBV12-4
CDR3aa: CASSLAGFEAFF

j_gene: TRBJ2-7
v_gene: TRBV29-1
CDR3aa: CSVGGQVNYEQYF

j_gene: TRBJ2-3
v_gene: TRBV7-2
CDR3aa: CASSLLAGPTDTQYF

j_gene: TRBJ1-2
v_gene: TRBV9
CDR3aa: CASSVAANYGYTF

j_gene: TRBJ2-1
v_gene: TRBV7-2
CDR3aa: CASSGGTSGYNEQFF

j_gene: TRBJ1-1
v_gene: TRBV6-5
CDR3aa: CASTSGQQNTEAFF

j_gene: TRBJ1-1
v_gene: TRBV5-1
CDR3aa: CASSNVEYTEAFF

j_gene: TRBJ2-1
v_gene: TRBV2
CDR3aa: CASSGLPGLAPREQFF

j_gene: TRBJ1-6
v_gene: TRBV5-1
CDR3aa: CASSLAGGRFGSPLHF